This is a list of T cell receptor beta chains from one sample in a study of T cells in Graves' hyperthyroidism and ophthalmopathy. TCRdb re-derived calls from the multiplex PCR reads in MiXCR, one entry per CDR3 protein. Of around 600,000 distinct CDR3 sequences in the sample, about 15% are singletons; the top ten hold about 7%. The sequenced sample consisted of blood. These receptors were collected from a woman in her 30s with Graves' hyperthyroidism. CDR3s include the opening cysteine and the closing phenylalanine or tryptophan. The D gene is left open where the match is weak. A row's size may be missing; if present it is once, few, many or a size class.

few	TRBJ2-5	-	TRBV18	12	TGTGCCAGCTCACCTGGGGAACTCTTACAGTACTTC	CASSPGELLQYF
many	TRBJ2-5	TRBD2	TRBV7-9	18	TGTGCCAGCAGCTTACCACTAGCGGGAGGAGGCGTTCGGGAGACCCAGTACTTC	CASSLPLAGGGVRETQYF
-	TRBJ1-4	-	TRBV14	14	TGTGCCAGCAGCGATTCCGTAGCTAATGAAAAACTGTTTTTT	CASSDSVANEKLFF
many	TRBJ2-5	-	TRBV5-1	13	TGCGCCACCCGGACAGAACTCCAAGAGACCCAGTACTTC	CATRTELQETQYF
-	TRBJ1-1	-	TRBV12-3/TRBV12-4	13	TGTGCCAGCAGTTTGTGGCGGAACACTGAAGCTTTCTTT	CASSLWRNTEAFF
few	TRBJ2-1	TRBD2	TRBV20-1	16	TGCAGTGCTAGAGCCCCCCGGGGGGGAGACTACAATGAGCAGTTCTTC	CSARAPRGGDYNEQFF
-	TRBJ2-7	-	TRBV7-2	15	TGTGCCAGCAGCTTAGGTTGCAGAGGAGGATACGAGCAGTACTTC	CASSLGCRGGYEQYF
-	TRBJ1-4	TRBD1	TRBV28	18	TGTGCCAGCAGGATGCGGACCCTCCGGGACAGAGCTAATGAAAAACTGTTTTTT	CASRMRTLRDRANEKLFF
-	TRBJ2-7	-	TRBV7-2	11	TGTGCCAGCAGCGTAGCTCGGGAGCAGTACTTC	CASSVAREQYF
-	TRBJ1-2	-	TRBV6-1	13	TGTGCCAGCAGTCCCCGGGAGGCGTATGGCTACACCTTC	CASSPREAYGYTF
few	TRBJ1-1	-	TRBV19	13	TGTGCCAGTATGCGAGACAGGCACGGTGAAGCTTTCTTT	CASMRDRHGEAFF
-	TRBJ1-2	-	TRBV2	14	TGTGCCAGCAGTGGGGCAGGGTCTAACTATGGCTACACCTTC	CASSGAGSNYGYTF
many	TRBJ2-1	-	TRBV3-1	12	TGTGCCAGCAGCCGAAACTACAATGAGCAGTTCTTC	CASSRNYNEQFF
-	TRBJ2-7	-	TRBV6-8	16	TGTGCCAGCTCGAAGGGCAGGGCCAAGAATTCCTACGAGCAGTACTTC	CASSKGRAKNSYEQYF
many	TRBJ1-2	-	TRBV5-1	13	TGCGCCAGCAGACTACAGGGTACCTATGGCTACACCTTC	CASRLQGTYGYTF
few	TRBJ1-2	-	TRBV18	14	TGTGCCAGCTCGAAAAAACAGGATTACTATGGCTACACCTTC	CASSKKQDYYGYTF
many	TRBJ2-1	TRBD2	TRBV20-1	19	TGCAGTGCTAGAGGTTCTGCCCTAGCGGAATACAGGCCCTACAATGAGCAGTTCTTC	CSARGSALAEYRPYNEQFF
many	TRBJ2-1	-	TRBV11-2	15	TGTGCCAGCAGCTTACAGACTAGCTCCTACAATGAGCAGTTCTTC	CASSLQTSSYNEQFF
many	TRBJ2-1	TRBD2	TRBV7-3	20	TGTGCCAGCAGCTTAAGTGAATACACTGTAGGGGAGGGCCAAGGTAATGAGCAGTTCTTC	CASSLSEYTVGEGQGNEQFF
-	TRBJ2-2	TRBD2	TRBV7-3	16	TGTGCCAGCAGCTTAATAGGCGGGAGGGCCGCCGGGGAGCTGTTTTTT	CASSLIGGRAAGELFF
many	TRBJ1-1	-	TRBV5-1	15	TGCGCCAGCAGCAGCGGATCAGGGAGGAACACTGAAGCTTTCTTT	CASSSGSGRNTEAFF
many	TRBJ2-3	TRBD2	TRBV2	14	TGTGCCAGCAGAGAACTAGCGGGAGGAGATACGCAGTATTTT	CASRELAGGDTQYF
many	TRBJ1-1	-	TRBV6-5	13	TGTGCCAGCAGTTACCGGGGATGGACTGAAGCTTTCTTT	CASSYRGWTEAFF